This paragraph reports one T cell receptor beta chain. The data were taken from a study of blood T cell repertoires in COVID-19. This CDR3 has 14 amino acids. After removal of 7 bases from V and 8 bases from J, the junction contained 11 bases not matched to a gene. Germline lookup yields CDR1 SGHRS and CDR2 YFSETQ. As processed by the authors: Amplified reference gene primers provided the basis for estimating nucleated cell counts. The table came from immunoSEQ multiplex PCR; TCRdb's copy has only in-frame clones and leaves some out. V, J and clone size reflect that table, while D and trimming were determined from the DNA. Counted here are 79,000 or so clones, more than 75% occurring once; the ten biggest clones make up approximately 9.9%.

Sequencing was performed on peripheral blood. The chain employs TRBV5-1 and TRBJ1-2; 10 bases are shared with TRBD1. The origin of this receptor is a man in his 60s with COVID-19, enrolled during active disease. DNA for the CDR3: TGCGCCAGCGGGACAGGGGAAAATCGTAGAGGCTACACCTTC. Amino acid sequence: CASGTGENRRGYTF.